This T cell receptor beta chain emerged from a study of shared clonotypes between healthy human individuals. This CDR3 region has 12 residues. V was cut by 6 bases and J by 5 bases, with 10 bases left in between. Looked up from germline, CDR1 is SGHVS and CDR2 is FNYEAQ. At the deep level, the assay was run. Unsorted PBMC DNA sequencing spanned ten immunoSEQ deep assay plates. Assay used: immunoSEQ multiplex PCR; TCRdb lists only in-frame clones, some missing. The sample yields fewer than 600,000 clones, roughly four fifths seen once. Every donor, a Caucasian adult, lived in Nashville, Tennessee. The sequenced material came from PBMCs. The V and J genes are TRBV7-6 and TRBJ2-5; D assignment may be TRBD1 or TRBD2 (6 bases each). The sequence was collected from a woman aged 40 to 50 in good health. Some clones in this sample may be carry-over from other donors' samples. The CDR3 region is CASRRGGETQYF. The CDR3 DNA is TGTGCCAGCAGACGAGGGGGGGAGACCCAGTACTTC.